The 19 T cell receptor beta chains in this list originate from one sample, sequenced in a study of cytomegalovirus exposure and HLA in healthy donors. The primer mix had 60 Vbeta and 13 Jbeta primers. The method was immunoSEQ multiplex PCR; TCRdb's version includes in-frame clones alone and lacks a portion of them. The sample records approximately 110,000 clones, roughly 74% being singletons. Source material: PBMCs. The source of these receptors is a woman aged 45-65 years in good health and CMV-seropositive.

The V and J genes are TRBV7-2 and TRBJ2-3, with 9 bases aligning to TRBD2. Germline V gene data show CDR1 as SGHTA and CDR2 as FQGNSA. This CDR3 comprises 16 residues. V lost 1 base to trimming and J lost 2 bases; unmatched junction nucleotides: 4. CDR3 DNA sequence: TGTGCCAGCAGCTTAGAAAGCGGGGGGATCACAGATACGCAGTATTTT. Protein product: CASSLESGGITDTQYF.

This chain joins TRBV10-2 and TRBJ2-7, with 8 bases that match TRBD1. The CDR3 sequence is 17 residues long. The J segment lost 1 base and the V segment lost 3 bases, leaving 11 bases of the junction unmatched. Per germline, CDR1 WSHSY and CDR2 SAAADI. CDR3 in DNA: TGCGCCAGCAGTGAAGGGTCGACAGGGGCGCAATCCTACGAGCAGTACTTC. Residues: CASSEGSTGAQSYEQYF.

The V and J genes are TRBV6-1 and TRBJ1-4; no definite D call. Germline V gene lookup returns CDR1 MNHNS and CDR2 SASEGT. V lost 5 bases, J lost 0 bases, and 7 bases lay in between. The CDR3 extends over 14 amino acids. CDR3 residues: CASSPGTTNEKLFF. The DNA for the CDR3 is TGTGCCAGCAGTCCGGGGACAACTAATGAAAAACTGTTTTTT.

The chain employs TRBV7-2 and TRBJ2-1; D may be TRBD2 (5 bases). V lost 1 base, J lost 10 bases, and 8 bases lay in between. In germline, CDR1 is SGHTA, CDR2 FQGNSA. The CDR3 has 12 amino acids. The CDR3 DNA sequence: TGTGCCAGCAGCTTAGTACTAGGGGAGCAGTTCTTC. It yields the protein CASSLVLGEQFF.

The CDR3 protein is CASGTSGGIAETQYF. CDR3 DNA: TGTGCCAGCGGGACTAGCGGGGGCATCGCGGAGACCCAGTACTTC. V is TRBV9 and J is TRBJ2-5; 14 bases agree with TRBD2. The CDR3 extends over 15 amino acids. After removal of 7 bases from V and 5 bases from J, the junction contained 7 bases not matched to a gene. Germline V lookup: CDR1 SGDLS, CDR2 YYNGEE.

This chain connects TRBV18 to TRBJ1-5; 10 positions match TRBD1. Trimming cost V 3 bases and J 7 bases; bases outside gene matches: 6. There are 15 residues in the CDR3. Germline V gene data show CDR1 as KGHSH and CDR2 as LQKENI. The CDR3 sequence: CASSPAGTGEQPQHF. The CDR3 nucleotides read TGTGCCAGCTCACCGGCTGGGACAGGGGAACAGCCCCAGCATTTT.

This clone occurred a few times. CDR3 residues: CASKPRGSSYNEQFF. The CDR3 DNA is TGTGCCAGCAAACCGCGGGGGAGCTCCTACAATGAGCAGTTCTTC. This chain uses TRBV7-9 with TRBJ2-1; 7 positions match TRBD2. The CDR3 is 15 amino acids. With V trimmed by 7 bases and J by 0 bases, 6 bases remained unmatched. Germline-derived CDR1 and CDR2 are SEHNR and FQNEAQ (reference sequence). Full variable domain (remainder filled in from reference TRBV7-9 and TRBJ2-1): DTGVSQNPRHKITKRGQNVTFRCDPISEHNRLYWYRQTLGQGPEFLTYFQNEAQLEKSRLLSDRFSAERPKGSFSTLEIQRTEQGDSAMYLCASKPRGSSYNEQFFGPGTRLTVL.

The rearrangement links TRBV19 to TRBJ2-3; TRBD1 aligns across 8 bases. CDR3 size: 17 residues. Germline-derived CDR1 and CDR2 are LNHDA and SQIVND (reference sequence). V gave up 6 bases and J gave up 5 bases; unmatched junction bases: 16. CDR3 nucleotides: TGTGCCAGTAGCCCTGTGGGCAGGGGGCGTCTTTTAGATACGCAGTATTTT. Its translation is CASSPVGRGRLLDTQYF.

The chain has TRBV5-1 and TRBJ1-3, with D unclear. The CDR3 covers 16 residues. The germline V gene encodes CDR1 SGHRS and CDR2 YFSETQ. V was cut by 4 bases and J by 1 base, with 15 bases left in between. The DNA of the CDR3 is TGCGCCAGCAGCCTAGGTACTACCTCTTCTGGAAACACCATATATTTT. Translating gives CASSLGTTSSGNTIYF.

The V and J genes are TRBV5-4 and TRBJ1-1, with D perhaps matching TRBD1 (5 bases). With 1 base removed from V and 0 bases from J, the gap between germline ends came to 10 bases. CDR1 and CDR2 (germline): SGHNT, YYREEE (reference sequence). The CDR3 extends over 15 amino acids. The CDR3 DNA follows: TGTGCCAGCAGCTTGAGTGGGGCCATGAACACTGAAGCTTTCTTT. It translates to CASSLSGAMNTEAFF.

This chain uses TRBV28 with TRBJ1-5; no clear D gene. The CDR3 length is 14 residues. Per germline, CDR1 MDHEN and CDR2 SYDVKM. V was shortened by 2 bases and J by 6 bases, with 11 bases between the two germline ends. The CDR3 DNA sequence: TGTGCCAGCAGTTTAGGTAATTCAGGTCAGCCCCAGCATTTT. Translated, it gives CASSLGNSGQPQHF.

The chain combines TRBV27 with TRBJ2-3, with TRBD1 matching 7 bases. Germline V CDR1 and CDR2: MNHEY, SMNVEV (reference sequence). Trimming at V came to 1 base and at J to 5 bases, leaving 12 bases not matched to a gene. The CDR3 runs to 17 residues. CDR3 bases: TGTGCCAGCAGTTTATTCGGGGACAGCCCCGGCGGAGATACGCAGTATTTT. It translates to CASSLFGDSPGGDTQYF.

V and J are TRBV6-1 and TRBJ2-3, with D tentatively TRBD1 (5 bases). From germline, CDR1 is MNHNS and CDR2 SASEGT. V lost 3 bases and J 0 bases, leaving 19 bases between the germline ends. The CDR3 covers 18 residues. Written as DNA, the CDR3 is TGTGCCAGCAGTGACAGGGCGTTGACAGAACCTAGCACAGATACGCAGTATTTT. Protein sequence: CASSDRALTEPSTDTQYF.

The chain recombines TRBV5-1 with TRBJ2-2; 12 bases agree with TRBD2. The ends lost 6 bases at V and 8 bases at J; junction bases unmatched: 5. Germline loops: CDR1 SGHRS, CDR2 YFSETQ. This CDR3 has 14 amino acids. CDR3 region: CASKWTSGVGELFF. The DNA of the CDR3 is TGCGCCAGCAAATGGACTAGCGGGGTAGGGGAGCTGTTTTTT. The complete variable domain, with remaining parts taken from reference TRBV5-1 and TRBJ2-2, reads KAGVTQTPRYLIKTRGQQVTLSCSPISGHRSVSWYQQTPGQGLQFLFEYFSETQRNKGNFPGRFSGRQFSNSRSEMNVSTLELGDSALYLCASKWTSGVGELFFGEGSRLTVL.

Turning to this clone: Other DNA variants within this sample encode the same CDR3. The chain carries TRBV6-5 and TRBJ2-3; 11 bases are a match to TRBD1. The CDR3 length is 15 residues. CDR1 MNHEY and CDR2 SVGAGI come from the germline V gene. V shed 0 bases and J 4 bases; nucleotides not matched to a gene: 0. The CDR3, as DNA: TGTGCCAGCAGTTACTCGGGACAGGGGGCAGATACGCAGTATTTT. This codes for CASSYSGQGADTQYF.

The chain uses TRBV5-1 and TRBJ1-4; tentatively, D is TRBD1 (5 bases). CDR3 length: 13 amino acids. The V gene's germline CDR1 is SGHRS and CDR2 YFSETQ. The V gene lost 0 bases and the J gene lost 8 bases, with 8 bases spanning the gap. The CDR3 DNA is TGCGCCAGCAGCTTGGGACAGCAGGAAAAACTGTTTTTT. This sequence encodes CASSLGQQEKLFF.

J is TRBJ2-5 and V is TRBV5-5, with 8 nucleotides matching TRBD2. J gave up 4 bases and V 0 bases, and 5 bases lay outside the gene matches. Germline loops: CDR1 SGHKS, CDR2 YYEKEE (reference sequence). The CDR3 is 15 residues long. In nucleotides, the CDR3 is TGTGCCAGCAGCTTGGGTCCGGGAGGGGGAGAGACCCAGTACTTC. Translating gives CASSLGPGGGETQYF.

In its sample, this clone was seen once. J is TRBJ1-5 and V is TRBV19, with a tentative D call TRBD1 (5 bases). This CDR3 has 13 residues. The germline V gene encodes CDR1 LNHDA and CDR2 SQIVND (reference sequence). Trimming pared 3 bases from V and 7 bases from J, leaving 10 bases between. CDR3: CASSMAQGQPQHF. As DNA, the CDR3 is TGTGCCAGTAGTATGGCCCAGGGCCAGCCCCAGCATTTT.

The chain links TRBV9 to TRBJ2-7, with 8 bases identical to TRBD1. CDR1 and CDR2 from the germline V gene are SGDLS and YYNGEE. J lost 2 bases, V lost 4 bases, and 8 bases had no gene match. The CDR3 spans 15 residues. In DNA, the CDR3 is TGTGCCAGCAGCCTCCAACCGACAGGGGCCTACGAGCAGTACTTC. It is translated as CASSLQPTGAYEQYF.